The next 14 T cell receptor beta chains were all read from a single sample in a study of beta chain features in type 1 diabetes. Their recognized antigens are unknown. Points from the study as a whole: Type 1 diabetes patients showed a moderate but significant shortening of TCRB CDR3s in all four CD4+ subsets.

The whole isolated RNA underwent reverse transcription, so sequencing captured expressed TCRB transcripts. This table comes from immunoSEQ multiplex PCR, and its TCRdb copy is limited to in-frame clones, with some not included. The sample consists of 150,000 to 200,000 clones, roughly 8% of them appearing once. The sample was central memory CD4+ T cells from blood. These receptors originate from a young woman with type 1 diabetes.

The chain couples TRBV29-1 to TRBJ1-1; a possible D gene is TRBD1 (5 bases). This CDR3 spans 13 amino acids. The ends were cut back, 7 bases at V and 5 bases at J, with 17 bases in the middle. The germline gives CDR1 SQVTM, CDR2 ANQGSEA. CDR3 sequence: CSATREWGTEAFF. The CDR3, as DNA: TGCAGCGCGACTAGGGAGTGGGGGACTGAAGCTTTCTTT.

This clone was found a few times. Distinct nucleotide sequences in the sample also encode this CDR3. V and J are TRBV7-9 and TRBJ2-3; no definite D call. The CDR3 is 15 amino acids. Germline values: CDR1 SEHNR, CDR2 FQNEAQ (reference sequence). Trimming left V 1 base short and J 1 base short, with 9 bases between. This chain's CDR3 is CASSLGHPRTDTQYF. The CDR3 nucleotides are TGTGCCAGCAGCTTAGGACACCCTCGCACAGATACGCAGTATTTT.

This clone appeared a few times. This chain connects TRBV10-3 to TRBJ1-2; 10 nucleotides align to TRBD1. CDR3 length: 13 residues. With 8 bases clipped from V and 1 base from J, the junction kept 1 base outside the gene matches. Germline loops: CDR1 ENHRY, CDR2 SYGVKD. The CDR3 here is CAIGQGDNYGYTF. CDR3 DNA sequence: TGTGCCATCGGACAGGGGGATAACTATGGCTACACCTTC.

The gene calls are TRBV2 and TRBJ1-2; D possibly corresponds to TRBD1 (5 bases). V was cut by 5 bases and J by 4 bases, with 14 bases left in between. The CDR3 extends over 14 amino acids. Germline V CDR1 and CDR2: SNHLY, FYNNEI. CDR3 amino acids: CASSYGAAFYGYTF. The CDR3 DNA follows: TGTGCCAGCAGTTATGGGGCAGCGTTCTATGGCTACACCTTC.

This clone has more than one count but fewer than ten. This chain joins TRBV5-1 and TRBJ1-2; D is undetermined. The V gene's germline CDR1 is SGHRS and CDR2 YFSETQ. The V end lost 3 bases, the J end lost 4 bases, and 13 bases lay between the germline ends. This CDR3 has 14 residues. The CDR3 DNA sequence: TGCGCCAGCAGCTCCCAGCCCGGAGGCTATGGCTACACCTTC. This translates into CASSSQPGGYGYTF. Filled out from reference TRBV5-1 and TRBJ1-2, the complete variable domain reads KAGVTQTPRYLIKTRGQQVTLSCSPISGHRSVSWYQQTPGQGLQFLFEYFSETQRNKGNFPGRFSGRQFSNSRSEMNVSTLELGDSALYLCASSSQPGGYGYTFGSGTRLTVV.

In this sample, this clone turned up many times. The chain couples TRBV7-2 to TRBJ2-7, with a tentative D call TRBD1 (6 bases). The ends were cut back, 6 bases at V and 0 bases at J, with 15 bases in the middle. This CDR3 has 15 residues. In germline, CDR1 is SGHTA, CDR2 FQGNSA. Here the CDR3 reads CASRLQGGDSYEQYF. CDR3 bases: TGTGCCAGCAGGTTACAGGGTGGGGACTCCTACGAGCAGTACTTC.

J is TRBJ2-7 and V is TRBV29-1; D perhaps matches TRBD2 (6 bases). CDR1 SQVTM and CDR2 ANQGSEA come from the germline V gene. V was pared by 3 bases and J by 2 bases, with 17 bases between. The CDR3 length is 15 residues. CDR3 residues: CSVDTLGGVAYEQYF. DNA of the CDR3: TGCAGCGTTGACACTTTGGGCGGGGTCGCCTACGAGCAGTACTTC.

There are many counts of this clone. Other DNA sequences of this sample code for an identical CDR3. The V and J genes are TRBV4-3 and TRBJ2-1, with 8 bases identical to TRBD2. This CDR3 spans 15 amino acids. Germline V CDR1 and CDR2: LGHNA, YSLEER. The trim removed 2 bases at V and 6 bases at J, leaving 6 bases unmatched. DNA of the CDR3: TGCGCCAGCAGCCAACCGTCGGGGGGGATCAATGAGCAGTTCTTC. As protein: CASSQPSGGINEQFF.

In this sample, this clone turned up a few times. The chain joins TRBV30 to TRBJ1-2, with D unresolved. This CDR3 is 13 amino acids long. V lost 0 bases and J lost 4, with 9 bases in between. Germline CDR1 reads GTSNPN; CDR2 reads SVGIG (reference sequence). CDR3 coding DNA: TGTGCCTGGAGTGTCACAGACACCTATGGCTACACCTTC. Protein: CAWSVTDTYGYTF.

In its sample, this clone was seen once. The chain combines TRBV19 with TRBJ1-1; 7 nucleotides line up with TRBD1. The CDR3 length is 15 residues. V lost 4 bases to trimming and J lost 1 base; unmatched junction nucleotides: 6. The germline V gene has CDR1 LNHDA and CDR2 SQIVND (reference sequence). The CDR3 DNA sequence: TGTGCCAGTAGTACGCAAGACAGGGCGAACACTGAAGCTTTCTTT. It encodes CASSTQDRANTEAFF. Drawing the rest from reference TRBV19 and TRBJ1-1, the complete variable domain is DGGITQSPKYLFRKEGQNVTLSCEQNLNHDAMYWYRQDPGQGLRLIYYSQIVNDFQKGDIAEGYSVSREKKESFPLTVTSAQKNPTAFYLCASSTQDRANTEAFFGQGTRLTVV.

The chain links TRBV28 to TRBJ1-1; possible D gene TRBD1, 5 bases. The CDR3 is 14 residues long. The V gene lost 1 base and the J gene lost 6 bases, with 12 bases spanning the gap. Germline CDR1 MDHEN, CDR2 SYDVKM. The CDR3 bases are TGTGCCAGCAGTTTATTGGGGACTTTCGCTGAAGCTTTCTTT. It encodes CASSLLGTFAEAFF.

This clone has just a few counts. The rearrangement joins TRBV2 to TRBJ1-1, with 7 bases lining up with TRBD1. CDR1 is SNHLY, CDR2 FYNNEI, per germline. The CDR3 length is 14 residues. V trimming: 5 bases; J trimming: 1 base; junction bases outside the gene matches: 4. The CDR3 region has the DNA TGTGCCAGCAGTTTTCAGGGGGGGAACACTGAAGCTTTCTTT. This translates into CASSFQGGNTEAFF. The whole variable domain, remainder taken from reference TRBV2 and TRBJ1-1, is EPEVTQTPSHQVTQMGQEVILRCVPISNHLYFYWYRQILGQKVEFLVSFYNNEISEKSEIFDDQFSVERPDGSNFTLKIRSTKLEDSAMYFCASSFQGGNTEAFFGQGTRLTVV.

CDR3 sequence reads: CASGLAALTDTQYF. CDR3 in DNA: TGTGCCAGCGGACTAGCGGCACTCACAGATACGCAGTATTTT. The V gene is TRBV2, the J gene TRBJ2-3; TRBD2 aligns across 10 bases. Germline loops: CDR1 SNHLY, CDR2 FYNNEI. V lost 8 bases, J lost 2 bases, and 4 bases stayed unmatched. This CDR3 region has 14 residues.

The V gene is TRBV27, the J gene TRBJ2-7; D possibly corresponds to TRBD1 (6 bases). The CDR3 has 15 amino acids. Trimming removed 0 bases at V and 3 bases at J, with 12 bases between. Germline V gene data show CDR1 as MNHEY and CDR2 as SMNVEV (reference sequence). CDR3 coding DNA: TGTGCCAGCAGTTTATCGCGACAGGTCGGCTACGAGCAGTACTTC. This encodes CASSLSRQVGYEQYF.